The entry that follows covers one T cell receptor beta chain sequence. No antigen is known for it. This entry belongs to a study of T cell clonotyping in hematopoietic cell transplantation. General study results and limits: After transplant, recipient diversity fell while pathologically expanded clonotypes grew through day 180.

The method was immunoSEQ multiplex PCR; TCRdb's version includes in-frame clones alone and lacks a portion of them. The sample has over 5,000 clones; approximately 81% are singletons. Time point: recipient sample about 28 days before transplant, after cytoreduction. This TCR came from a man aged 60-69 years with acute myeloid leukemia. Some clones in this sample may be carry-over from other donors' samples. The input for sequencing was peripheral blood mononuclear cells, taken before stem cell transplant.

The CDR3 DNA reads TGTGCCAGCAACCAGGGGGGGATTACCTACAATGAGCAGTTCTTC. Translation: CASNQGGITYNEQFF. The chain is built from TRBV28 and TRBJ2-1; perhaps D is TRBD1 or TRBD2 (7 bases each). Germline V gene data show CDR1 as MDHEN and CDR2 as SYDVKM. This CDR3 comprises 15 residues. The V end was cut by 7 bases, the J end by 2 bases, with 15 bases between.